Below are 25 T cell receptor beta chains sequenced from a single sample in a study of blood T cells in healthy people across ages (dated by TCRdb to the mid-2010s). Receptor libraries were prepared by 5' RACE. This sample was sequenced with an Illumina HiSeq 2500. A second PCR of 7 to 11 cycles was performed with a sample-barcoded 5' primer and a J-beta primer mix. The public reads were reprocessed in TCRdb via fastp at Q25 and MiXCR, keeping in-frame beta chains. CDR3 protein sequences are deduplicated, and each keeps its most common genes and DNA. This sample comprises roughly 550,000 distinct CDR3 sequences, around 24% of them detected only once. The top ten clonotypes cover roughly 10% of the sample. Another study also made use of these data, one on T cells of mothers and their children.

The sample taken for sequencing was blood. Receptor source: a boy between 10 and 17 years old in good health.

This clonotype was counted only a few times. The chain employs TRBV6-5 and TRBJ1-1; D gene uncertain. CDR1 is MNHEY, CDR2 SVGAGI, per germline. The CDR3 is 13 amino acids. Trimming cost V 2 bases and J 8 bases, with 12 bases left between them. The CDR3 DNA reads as TGTGCCAGCAGTTACACGGGGATGGGAGAAGCTTTCTTT. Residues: CASSYTGMGEAFF.

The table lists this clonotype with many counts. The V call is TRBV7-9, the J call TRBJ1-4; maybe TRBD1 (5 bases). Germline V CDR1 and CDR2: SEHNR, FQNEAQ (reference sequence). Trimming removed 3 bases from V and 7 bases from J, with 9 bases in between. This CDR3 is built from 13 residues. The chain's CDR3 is CASSLGGVEKLFF. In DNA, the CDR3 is TGTGCCAGCAGCTTGGGGGGGGTTGAAAAACTGTTTTTT.

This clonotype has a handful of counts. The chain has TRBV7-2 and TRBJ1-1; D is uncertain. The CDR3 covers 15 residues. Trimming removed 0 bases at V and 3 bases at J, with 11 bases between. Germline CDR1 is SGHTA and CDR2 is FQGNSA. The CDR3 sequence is CASSLARARDTEAFF. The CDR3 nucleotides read TGTGCCAGCAGCTTAGCGCGGGCGAGGGACACTGAAGCTTTCTTT.

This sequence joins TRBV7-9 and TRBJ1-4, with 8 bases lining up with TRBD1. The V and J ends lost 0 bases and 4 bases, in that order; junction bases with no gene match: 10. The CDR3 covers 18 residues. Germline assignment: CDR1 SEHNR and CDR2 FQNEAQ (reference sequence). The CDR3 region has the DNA TGTGCCAGCAGCTTAGCGCAGGGCAGGGGGCAAGTTAATGAAAAACTGTTTTTT. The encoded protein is CASSLAQGRGQVNEKLFF.

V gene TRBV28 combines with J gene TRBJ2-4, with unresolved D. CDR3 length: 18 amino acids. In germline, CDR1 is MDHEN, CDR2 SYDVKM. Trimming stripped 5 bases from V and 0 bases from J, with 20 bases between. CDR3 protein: CASSLGLRRTLAKNIQYF. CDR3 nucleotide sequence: TGTGCCAGCAGTCTAGGTCTTCGACGGACCCTAGCCAAAAACATTCAGTACTTC.

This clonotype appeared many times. Here the CDR3 DNA reads TGCAGTGCGAGTCCGGAGGGCTACGAGCAGTACTTC. It yields the protein CSASPEGYEQYF. The chain recombines TRBV20-1 with TRBJ2-1; perhaps TRBD2 as D (6 bases). The last part of the DNA fits TRBJ2-7 better; the J call may be wrong. Looked up from germline, CDR1 is DFQATT and CDR2 is SNEGSKA (reference sequence). This CDR3 contains 12 residues.

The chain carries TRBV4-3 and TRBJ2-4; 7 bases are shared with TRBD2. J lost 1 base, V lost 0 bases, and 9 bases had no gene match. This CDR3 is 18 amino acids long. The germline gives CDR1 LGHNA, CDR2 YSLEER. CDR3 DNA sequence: TGCGCCAGCAGCCAAGACGGGGCGGGGGATACCGCCAAAAACATTCAGTACTTC. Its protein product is CASSQDGAGDTAKNIQYF.

The CDR3 DNA sequence: TGTGCCAGCAGCGTAGATCCAGGGACAGGGTTAGCCAAAAACATTCAGTACTTC. Amino acids: CASSVDPGTGLAKNIQYF. The V call is TRBV9, the J call TRBJ2-4; TRBD1 aligns across 9 bases. The CDR3 is 18 amino acids. Germline V gives CDR1 SGDLS, CDR2 YYNGEE. The ends lost 0 bases at V and 0 bases at J; junction bases unmatched: 7. The full variable domain, rest sourced from reference TRBV9 and TRBJ2-4, is DSGVTQTPKHLITATGQRVTLRCSPRSGDLSVYWYQQSLDQGLQFLIQYYNGEERAKGNILERFSAQQFPDLHSELNLSSLELGDSALYFCASSVDPGTGLAKNIQYFGAGTRLSVL.

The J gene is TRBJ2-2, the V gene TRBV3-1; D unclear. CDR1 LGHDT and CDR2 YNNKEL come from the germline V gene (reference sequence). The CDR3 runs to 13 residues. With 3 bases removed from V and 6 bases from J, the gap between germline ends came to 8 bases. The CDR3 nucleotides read TGTGCCAGCAGCCAGAACACCGCCGGGGAGCTGTTTTTT. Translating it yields CASSQNTAGELFF.

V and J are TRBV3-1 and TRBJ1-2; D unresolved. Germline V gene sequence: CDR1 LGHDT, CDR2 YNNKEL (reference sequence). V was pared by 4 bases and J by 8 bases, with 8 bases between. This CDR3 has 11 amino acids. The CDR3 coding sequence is TGTGCCAGCAGCCGCACCGGGGGCTACACCTTC. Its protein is CASSRTGGYTF.

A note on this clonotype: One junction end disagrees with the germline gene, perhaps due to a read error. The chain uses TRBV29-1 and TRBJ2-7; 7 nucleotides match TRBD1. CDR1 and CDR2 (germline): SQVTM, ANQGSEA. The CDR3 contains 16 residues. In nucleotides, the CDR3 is TGCAGCGTGGAAGGGGCAATGACAGGGAGCTCCTACGAGCAGTACTTC. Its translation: CSVEGAMTGSSYEQYF.

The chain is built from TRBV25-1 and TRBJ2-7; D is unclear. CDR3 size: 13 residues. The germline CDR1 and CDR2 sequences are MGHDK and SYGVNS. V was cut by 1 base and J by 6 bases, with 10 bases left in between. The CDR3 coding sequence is TGTGCCAGCAGTGAATTATCGCTAGTCGAGCAGTACTTC. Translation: CASSELSLVEQYF.

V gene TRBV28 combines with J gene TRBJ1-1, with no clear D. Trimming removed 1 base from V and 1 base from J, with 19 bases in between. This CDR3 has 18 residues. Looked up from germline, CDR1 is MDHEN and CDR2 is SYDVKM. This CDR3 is CASSLFQMAGGKNTEAFF. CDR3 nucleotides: TGTGCCAGCAGTTTATTCCAAATGGCGGGCGGTAAGAACACTGAAGCTTTCTTT.

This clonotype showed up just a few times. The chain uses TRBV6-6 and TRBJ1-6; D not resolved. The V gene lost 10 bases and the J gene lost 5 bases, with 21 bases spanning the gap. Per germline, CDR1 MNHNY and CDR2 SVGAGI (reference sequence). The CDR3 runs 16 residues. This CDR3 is CATRSEIGSDNSPLHF. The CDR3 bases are TGTGCCACCCGTTCGGAAATTGGTAGTGATAATTCACCCCTCCACTTT.

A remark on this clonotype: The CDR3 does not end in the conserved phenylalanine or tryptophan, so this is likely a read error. The CDR3 loop reads CSARDAGGVGSIYEQYL. CDR3 nucleotides: TGCAGTGCTAGAGATGCCGGGGGCGTGGGGTCCATCTACGAGCAGTACCTC. The chain joins TRBV20-1 to TRBJ2-7; the D gene could be TRBD1 or TRBD2 (6 bases each). CDR1 is DFQATT, CDR2 SNEGSKA, per germline (reference sequence). V was pared by 0 bases and J by 3 bases, with 21 bases between. The CDR3 loop spans 17 amino acids.

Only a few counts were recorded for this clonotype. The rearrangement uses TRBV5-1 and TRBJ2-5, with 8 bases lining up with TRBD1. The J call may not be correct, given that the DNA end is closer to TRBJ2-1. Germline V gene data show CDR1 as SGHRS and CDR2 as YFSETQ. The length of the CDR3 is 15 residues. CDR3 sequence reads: CASSLEQGAYNEQFF. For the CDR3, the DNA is TGCGCCAGCAGCTTGGAGCAGGGGGCTTACAATGAGCAGTTCTTC.

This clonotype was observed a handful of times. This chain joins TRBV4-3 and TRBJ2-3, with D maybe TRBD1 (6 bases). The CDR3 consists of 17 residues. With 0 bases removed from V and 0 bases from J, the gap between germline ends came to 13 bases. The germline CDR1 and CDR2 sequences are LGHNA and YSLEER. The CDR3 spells CASSQDIGGTSTDTQYF. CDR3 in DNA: TGCGCCAGCAGCCAAGATATAGGGGGAACTAGCACAGATACGCAGTATTTT.

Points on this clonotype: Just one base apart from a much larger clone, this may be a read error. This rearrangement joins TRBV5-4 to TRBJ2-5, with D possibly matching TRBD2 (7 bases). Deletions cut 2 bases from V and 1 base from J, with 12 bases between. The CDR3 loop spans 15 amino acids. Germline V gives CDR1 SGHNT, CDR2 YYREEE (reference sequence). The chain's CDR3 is CASSFRGGAQETQYF. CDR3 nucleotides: TGTGCCAGCAGCTTTAGAGGGGGGGCCCAAGAGACCCAGTACTTC.

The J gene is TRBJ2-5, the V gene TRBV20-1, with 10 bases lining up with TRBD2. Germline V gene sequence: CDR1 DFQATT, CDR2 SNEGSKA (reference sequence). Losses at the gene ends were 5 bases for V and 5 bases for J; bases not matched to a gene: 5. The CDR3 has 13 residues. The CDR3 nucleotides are TGCAGTGCTCGAAGCGGGGGGGTCGAGACCCAGTACTTC. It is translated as CSARSGGVETQYF.

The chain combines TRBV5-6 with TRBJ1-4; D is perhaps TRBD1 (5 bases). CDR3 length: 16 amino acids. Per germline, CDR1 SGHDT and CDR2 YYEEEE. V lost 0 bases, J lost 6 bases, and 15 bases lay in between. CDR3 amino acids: CASSLGPGRGDEKLFF. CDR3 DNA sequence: TGTGCCAGCAGCTTGGGTCCGGGACGGGGGGATGAAAAACTGTTTTTT.

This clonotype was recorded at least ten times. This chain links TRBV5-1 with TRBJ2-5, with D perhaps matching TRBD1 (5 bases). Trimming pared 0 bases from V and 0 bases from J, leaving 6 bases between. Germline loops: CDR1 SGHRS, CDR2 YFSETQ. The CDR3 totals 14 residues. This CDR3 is CASSLGRDQETQYF. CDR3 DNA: TGCGCCAGCAGCTTGGGCAGGGACCAAGAGACCCAGTACTTC.

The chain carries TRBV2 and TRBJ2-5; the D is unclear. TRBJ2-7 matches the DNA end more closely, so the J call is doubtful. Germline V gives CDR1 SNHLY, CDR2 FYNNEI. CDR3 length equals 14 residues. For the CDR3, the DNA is TGTGCCAGCAGTGAAAGGGCGGAACCCTACGAGCAGTACTTC. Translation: CASSERAEPYEQYF.

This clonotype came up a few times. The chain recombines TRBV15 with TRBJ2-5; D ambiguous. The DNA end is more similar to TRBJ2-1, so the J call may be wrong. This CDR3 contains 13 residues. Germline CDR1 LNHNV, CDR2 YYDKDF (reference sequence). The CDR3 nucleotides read TGTGCCACCAGCAGACCACTGGTCGGTGAGCAGTTCTTC. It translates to CATSRPLVGEQFF.

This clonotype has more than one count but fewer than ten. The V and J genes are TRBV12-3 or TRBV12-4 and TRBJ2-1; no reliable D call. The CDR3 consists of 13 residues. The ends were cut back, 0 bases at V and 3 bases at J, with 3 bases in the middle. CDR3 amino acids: CASSLAIYNEQFF. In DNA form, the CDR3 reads TGTGCCAGCAGTTTAGCTATCTACAATGAGCAGTTCTTC.

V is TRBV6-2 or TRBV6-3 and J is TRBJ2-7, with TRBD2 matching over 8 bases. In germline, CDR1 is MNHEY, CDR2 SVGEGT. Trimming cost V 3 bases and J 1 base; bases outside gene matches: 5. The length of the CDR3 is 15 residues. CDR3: CASSYPGGPSYEQYF. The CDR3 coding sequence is TGTGCCAGCAGTTATCCGGGAGGGCCTTCCTACGAGCAGTACTTC.